The 5 T cell receptor beta chains below were found in one sample sequenced in a study of shared clonotypes between healthy human individuals. Repertoires were generated with immunoSEQ multiplex PCR, while TCRdb's copy carries only in-frame clones and drops some. Of more than 1 million clones in the sample, 75% to 80% were seen once. The sample taken for sequencing was memory CD4+ T cells from PBMCs. Subset defined: CD45RA-negative fraction. These TCRs come from a man aged 18 to 30 in good health. Some clones in this sample may be carry-over from other donors' samples.

The chain couples TRBV19 to TRBJ2-7; TRBD1 matches at 7 bases. Looked up from germline, CDR1 is LNHDA and CDR2 is SQIVND (reference sequence). With 5 bases clipped from V and 6 bases from J, the junction kept 4 bases outside the gene matches. The CDR3 loop spans 12 amino acids. CDR3 in amino acids: CASSVQGREQYF. In DNA form, the CDR3 reads TGTGCCAGTAGTGTACAGGGGCGCGAGCAGTACTTC. The variable domain in full, with the rest retrieved from reference TRBV19 and TRBJ2-7, is DGGITQSPKYLFRKEGQNVTLSCEQNLNHDAMYWYRQDPGQGLRLIYYSQIVNDFQKGDIAEGYSVSREKKESFPLTVTSAQKNPTAFYLCASSVQGREQYFGPGTRLTVT.

This rearrangement joins TRBV6-1 to TRBJ2-7, with D unclear. The CDR3 runs 13 residues. Germline CDR1 and CDR2: MNHNS and SASEGT. V lost 8 bases to trimming and J lost 1 base, with 12 bases between them. Written as DNA, the CDR3 is TGTGCCAGCCTCGAGCAGGCTTCCTACGAGCAGTACTTC. Its translation is CASLEQASYEQYF.

V and J are TRBV7-9 and TRBJ2-3, with D perhaps TRBD1 or TRBD2 (5 bases each). This CDR3 is 16 amino acids long. Germline V lookup: CDR1 SEHNR, CDR2 FQNEAQ (reference sequence). V was pared by 2 bases and J by 1 base, with 13 bases between. This CDR3 is CASSLYGLGGTDTQYF. The CDR3 bases are TGTGCCAGCAGCTTATACGGCTTGGGGGGCACAGATACGCAGTATTTT. The full variable domain, its missing parts supplied by reference TRBV7-9 and TRBJ2-3, is DTGVSQNPRHKITKRGQNVTFRCDPISEHNRLYWYRQTLGQGPEFLTYFQNEAQLEKSRLLSDRFSAERPKGSFSTLEIQRTEQGDSAMYLCASSLYGLGGTDTQYFGPGTRLTVL.

The chain carries TRBV7-2 and TRBJ1-1, with 7 bases matching TRBD1. Germline V gene sequence: CDR1 SGHTA, CDR2 FQGNSA. The trim removed 2 bases at V and 3 bases at J, leaving 3 bases unmatched. The CDR3 is 14 residues long. The CDR3 region has the DNA TGTGCCAGCAGCTTAAACAGGGGATACACTGAAGCTTTCTTT. Encoded protein: CASSLNRGYTEAFF. The full variable domain, completed using reference TRBV7-2 and TRBJ1-1, is GAGVSQSPSNKVTEKGKDVELRCDPISGHTALYWYRQSLGQGLEFLIYFQGNSAPDKSGLPSDRFSAERTGGSVSTLTIQRTQQEDSAVYLCASSLNRGYTEAFFGQGTRLTVV.

V and J are TRBV28 and TRBJ2-7, with TRBD1 as a possible D gene (6 bases). Looked up from germline, CDR1 is MDHEN and CDR2 is SYDVKM. The V gene lost 10 bases and the J gene lost 2 bases, with 15 bases spanning the gap. This CDR3 has 13 residues. DNA of the CDR3: TGTGCCATCCAGGGGTCCGAGACCTACGAGCAGTACTTC. Translation gives CAIQGSETYEQYF.